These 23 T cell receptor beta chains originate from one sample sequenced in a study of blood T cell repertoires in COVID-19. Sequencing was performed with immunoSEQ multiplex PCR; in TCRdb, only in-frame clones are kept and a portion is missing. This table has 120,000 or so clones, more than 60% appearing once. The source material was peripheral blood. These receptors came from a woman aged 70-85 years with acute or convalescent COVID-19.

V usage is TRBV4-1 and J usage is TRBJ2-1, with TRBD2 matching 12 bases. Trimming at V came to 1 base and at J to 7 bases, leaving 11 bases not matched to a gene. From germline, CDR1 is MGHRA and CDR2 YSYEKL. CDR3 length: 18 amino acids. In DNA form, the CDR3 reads TGCGCCAGCAGCCAAGGTGCCGACGCTAGCGGGAGGGGTAATGAGCAGTTCTTC. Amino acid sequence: CASSQGADASGRGNEQFF.

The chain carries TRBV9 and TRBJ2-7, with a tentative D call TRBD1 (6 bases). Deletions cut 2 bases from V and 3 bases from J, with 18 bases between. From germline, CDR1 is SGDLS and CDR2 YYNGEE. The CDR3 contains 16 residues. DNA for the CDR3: TGTGCCAGCAGCGTCACCGGGGTGGACAGTAGCTACGAGCAGTACTTC. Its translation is CASSVTGVDSSYEQYF.

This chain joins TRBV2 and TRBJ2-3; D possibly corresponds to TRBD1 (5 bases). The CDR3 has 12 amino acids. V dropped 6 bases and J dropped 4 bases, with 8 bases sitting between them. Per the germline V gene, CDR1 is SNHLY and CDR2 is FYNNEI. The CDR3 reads CASRWGPDTQYF. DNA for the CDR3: TGTGCCAGCAGGTGGGGCCCAGATACGCAGTATTTT. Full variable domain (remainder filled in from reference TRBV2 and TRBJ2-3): EPEVTQTPSHQVTQMGQEVILRCVPISNHLYFYWYRQILGQKVEFLVSFYNNEISEKSEIFDDQFSVERPDGSNFTLKIRSTKLEDSAMYFCASRWGPDTQYFGPGTRLTVL.

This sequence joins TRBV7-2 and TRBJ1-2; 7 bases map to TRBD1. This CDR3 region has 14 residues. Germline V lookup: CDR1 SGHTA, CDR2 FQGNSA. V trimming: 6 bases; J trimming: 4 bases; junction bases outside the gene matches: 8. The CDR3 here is CASRPGQAIYGYTF. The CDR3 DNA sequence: TGTGCCAGCAGACCAGGACAGGCCATCTATGGCTACACCTTC.

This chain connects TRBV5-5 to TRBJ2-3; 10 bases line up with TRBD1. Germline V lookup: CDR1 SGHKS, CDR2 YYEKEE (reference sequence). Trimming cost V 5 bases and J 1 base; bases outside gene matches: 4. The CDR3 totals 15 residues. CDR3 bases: TGTGCCAGCAGGTCCGGGACAGGGGGCACAGATACGCAGTATTTT. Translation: CASRSGTGGTDTQYF.

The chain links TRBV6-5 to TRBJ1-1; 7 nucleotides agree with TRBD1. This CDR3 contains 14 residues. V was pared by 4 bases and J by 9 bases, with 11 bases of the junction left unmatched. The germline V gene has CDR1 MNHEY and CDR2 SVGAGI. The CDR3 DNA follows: TGTGCCAGCAGTTTCCAACTTCTACAGGGGAAAGCTTTCTTT. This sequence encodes CASSFQLLQGKAFF.

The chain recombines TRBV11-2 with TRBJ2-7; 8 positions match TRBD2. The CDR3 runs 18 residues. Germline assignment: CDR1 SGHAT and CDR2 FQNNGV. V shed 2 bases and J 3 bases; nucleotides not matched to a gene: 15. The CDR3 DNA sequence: TGTGCCAGCAGCTTAACCCCATTTGGCGGGAGGCATTACTACGAGCAGTACTTC. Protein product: CASSLTPFGGRHYYEQYF.

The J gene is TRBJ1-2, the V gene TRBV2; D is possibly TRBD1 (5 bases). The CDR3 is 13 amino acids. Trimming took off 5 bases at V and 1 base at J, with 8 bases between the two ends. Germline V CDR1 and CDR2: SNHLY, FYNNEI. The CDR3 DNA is TGTGCCAGCAGTATCCAGGGTAACTATGGCTACACCTTC. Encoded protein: CASSIQGNYGYTF.

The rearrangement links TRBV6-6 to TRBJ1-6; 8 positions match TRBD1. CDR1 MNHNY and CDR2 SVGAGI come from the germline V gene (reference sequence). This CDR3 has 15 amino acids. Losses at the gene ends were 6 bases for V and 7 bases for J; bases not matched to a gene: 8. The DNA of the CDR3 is TGTGCCAGCAGGGTGACAGGGGAGGCAAATTCACCCCTCCACTTT. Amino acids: CASRVTGEANSPLHF.

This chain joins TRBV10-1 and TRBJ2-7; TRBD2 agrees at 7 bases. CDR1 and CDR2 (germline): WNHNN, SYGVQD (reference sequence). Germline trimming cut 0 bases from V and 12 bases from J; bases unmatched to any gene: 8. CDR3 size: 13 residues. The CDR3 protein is CASSESSAGFLYF. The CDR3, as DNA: TGCGCCAGCAGTGAGTCGTCAGCGGGGTTTCTGTACTTC.

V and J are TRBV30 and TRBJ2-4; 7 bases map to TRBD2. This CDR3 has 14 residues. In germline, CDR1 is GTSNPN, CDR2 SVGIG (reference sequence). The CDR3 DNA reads TGTTCGTCAATGGGGCGGGAGACTAAAAACATTCAGTACTTC. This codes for CSSMGRETKNIQYF.

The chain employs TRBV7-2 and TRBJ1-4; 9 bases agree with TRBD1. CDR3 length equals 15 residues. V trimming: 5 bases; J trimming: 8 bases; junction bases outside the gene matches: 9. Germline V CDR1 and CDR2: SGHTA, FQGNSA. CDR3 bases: TGTGCCAGCAGCCCTGGGGACAGGGTTGGGGAAAAACTGTTTTTT. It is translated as CASSPGDRVGEKLFF.

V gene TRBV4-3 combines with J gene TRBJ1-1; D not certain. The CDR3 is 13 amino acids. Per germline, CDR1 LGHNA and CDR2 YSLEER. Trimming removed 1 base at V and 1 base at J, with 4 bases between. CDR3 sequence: CASSQATNTEAFF. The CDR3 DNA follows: TGCGCCAGCAGCCAAGCTACGAACACTGAAGCTTTCTTT.

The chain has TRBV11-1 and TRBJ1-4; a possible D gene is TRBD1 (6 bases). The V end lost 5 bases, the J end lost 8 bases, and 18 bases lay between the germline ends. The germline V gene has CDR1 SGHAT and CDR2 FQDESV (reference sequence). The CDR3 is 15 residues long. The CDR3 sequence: CASSQGSGWGEKLFF. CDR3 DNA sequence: TGTGCCAGCAGCCAGGGGTCAGGATGGGGCGAAAAACTGTTTTTT. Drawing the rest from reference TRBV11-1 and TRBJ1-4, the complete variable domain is EAEVAQSPRYKITEKSQAVAFWCDPISGHATLYWYRQILGQGPELLVQFQDESVVDDSQLPKDRFSAERLKGVDSTLKIQPAELGDSAMYLCASSQGSGWGEKLFFGSGTQLSVL.

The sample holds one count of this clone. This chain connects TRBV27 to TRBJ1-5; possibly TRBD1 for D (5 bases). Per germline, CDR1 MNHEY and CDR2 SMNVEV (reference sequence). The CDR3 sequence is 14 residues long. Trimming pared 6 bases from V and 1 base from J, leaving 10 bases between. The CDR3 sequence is CASREQVSNQPQHF. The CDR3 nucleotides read TGTGCCAGCAGAGAACAGGTGAGCAATCAGCCCCAGCATTTT.

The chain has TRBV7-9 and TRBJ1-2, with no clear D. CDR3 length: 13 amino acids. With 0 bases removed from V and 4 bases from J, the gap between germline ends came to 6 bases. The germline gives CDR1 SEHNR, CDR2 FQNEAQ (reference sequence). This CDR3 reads CASSLAHSYGYTF. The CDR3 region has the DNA TGTGCCAGCAGCTTAGCGCACAGCTATGGCTACACCTTC.

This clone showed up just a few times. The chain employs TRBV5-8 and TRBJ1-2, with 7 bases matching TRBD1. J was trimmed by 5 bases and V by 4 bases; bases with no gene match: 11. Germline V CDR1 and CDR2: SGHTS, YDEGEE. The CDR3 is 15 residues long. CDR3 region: CASSITGQPRYGYTF. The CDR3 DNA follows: TGTGCCAGCAGCATTACGGGACAGCCGAGGTATGGCTACACCTTC.

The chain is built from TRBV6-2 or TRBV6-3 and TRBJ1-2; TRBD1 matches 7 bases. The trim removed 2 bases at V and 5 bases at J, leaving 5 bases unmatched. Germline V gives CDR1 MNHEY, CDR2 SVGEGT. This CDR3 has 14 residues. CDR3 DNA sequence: TGTGCCAGCAGTTACCTCGGACAGGAGTATGGCTACACCTTC. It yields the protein CASSYLGQEYGYTF.

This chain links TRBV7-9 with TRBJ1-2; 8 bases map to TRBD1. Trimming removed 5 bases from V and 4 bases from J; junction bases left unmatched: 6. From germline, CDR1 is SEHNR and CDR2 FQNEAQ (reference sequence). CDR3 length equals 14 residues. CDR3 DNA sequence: TGTGCCAGCAGCCCTCCGACAGGGGCCTATGGCTACACCTTC. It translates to CASSPPTGAYGYTF.

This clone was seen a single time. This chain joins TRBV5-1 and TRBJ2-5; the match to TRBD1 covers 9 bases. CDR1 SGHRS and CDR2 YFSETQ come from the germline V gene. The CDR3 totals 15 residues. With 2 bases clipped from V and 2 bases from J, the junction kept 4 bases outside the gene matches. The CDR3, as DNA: TGCGCCAGCAGCTTCCCCGGGACAGGGCAAGAGACCCAGTACTTC. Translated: CASSFPGTGQETQYF.

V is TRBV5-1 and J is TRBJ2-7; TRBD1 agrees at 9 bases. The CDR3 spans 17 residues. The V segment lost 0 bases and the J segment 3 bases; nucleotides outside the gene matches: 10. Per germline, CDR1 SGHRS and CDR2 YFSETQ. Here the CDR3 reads CASSLAHFDRGDYEQYF. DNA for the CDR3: TGCGCCAGCAGCTTGGCCCATTTCGACAGGGGGGACTACGAGCAGTACTTC.

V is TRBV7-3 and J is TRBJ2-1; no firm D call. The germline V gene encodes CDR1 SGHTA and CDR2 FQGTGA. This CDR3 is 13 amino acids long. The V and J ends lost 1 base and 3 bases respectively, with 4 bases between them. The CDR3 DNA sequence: TGTGCCAGCAGCTTAAATCTCTACAATGAGCAGTTCTTC. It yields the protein CASSLNLYNEQFF.

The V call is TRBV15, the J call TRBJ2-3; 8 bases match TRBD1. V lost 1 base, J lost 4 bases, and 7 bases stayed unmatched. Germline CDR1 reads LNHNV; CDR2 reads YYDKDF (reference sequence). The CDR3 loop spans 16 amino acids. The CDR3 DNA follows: TGTGCCACCAGCAGAGTGGCCGGACAGGGCGCAGATACGCAGTATTTT. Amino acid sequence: CATSRVAGQGADTQYF.